This is a list of T cell receptor beta chains from one sample in a study of cytomegalovirus exposure and HLA in healthy donors. Assay: immunoSEQ multiplex PCR; the TCRdb copy retains only in-frame clones and omits some. The table for this sample gives more than 95,000 clones. The specimen sequenced was PBMCs. The receptor source for this set is a man under 40 in good health and CMV-seronegative. CDR3s include the opening cysteine and the closing phenylalanine or tryptophan. A D gene is named only where the DNA matches it firmly.

j_call: TRBJ1-2
v_call: TRBV6-6
d_call: TRBD1
cdr3_aa: CASRAGTVADGYTF
cdr3_nt: TGTGCCAGCAGAGCCGGGACAGTGGCTGATGGCTACACCTTC

j_call: TRBJ1-1
v_call: TRBV25-1
d_call: TRBD1
cdr3_aa: CASSGYRDRDTEAFF
cdr3_nt: TGTGCCAGCAGTGGCTACCGGGACAGGGACACTGAAGCTTTCTTT

j_call: TRBJ1-5
v_call: TRBV2
d_call: TRBD1
cdr3_aa: CASSESRGNNQPQHF
cdr3_nt: TGTGCCAGCAGTGAAAGCAGGGGGAACAATCAGCCCCAGCATTTT

j_call: TRBJ1-2
v_call: TRBV11-2
d_call: .
cdr3_aa: CASSPREAYGYTF
cdr3_nt: TGTGCCAGCAGCCCCAGAGAGGCCTATGGCTACACCTTC

j_call: TRBJ2-3
v_call: TRBV19
d_call: .
cdr3_aa: CATAGSSTDTQYF
cdr3_nt: TGTGCCACCGCGGGTAGTTCCACAGATACGCAGTATTTT

j_call: TRBJ2-7
v_call: TRBV7-9
d_call: TRBD2
cdr3_aa: CASSLGAGGRNEQYF
cdr3_nt: TGTGCCAGCAGCTTAGGGGCGGGGGGGAGGAACGAGCAGTACTTC

j_call: TRBJ1-1
v_call: TRBV7-9
d_call: TRBD1
cdr3_aa: CASSPSGGNTEAFF
cdr3_nt: TGTGCCAGCAGCCCCTCAGGGGGAAACACTGAAGCTTTCTTT

j_call: TRBJ1-2
v_call: TRBV15
d_call: .
cdr3_aa: CATTSRQLLWSGYTF
cdr3_nt: TGTGCCACCACCAGTCGACAGCTCCTTTGGAGTGGCTACACCTTC

j_call: TRBJ2-5
v_call: TRBV18
d_call: .
cdr3_aa: CASSPNRDQETQYF
cdr3_nt: TGTGCCAGCTCCCCCAACAGGGATCAAGAGACCCAGTACTTC

j_call: TRBJ2-7
v_call: TRBV6-1
d_call: TRBD2
cdr3_aa: CAVGAGGNEQYF
cdr3_nt: TGTGCCGTGGGGGCGGGGGGGAACGAGCAGTACTTC

j_call: TRBJ2-7
v_call: TRBV7-2
d_call: .
cdr3_aa: CASSVYYEQYF
cdr3_nt: TGTGCCAGCAGCGTCTACTACGAGCAGTACTTC

j_call: TRBJ2-3
v_call: TRBV5-1
d_call: .
cdr3_aa: CASSPDRATTDTQYF
cdr3_nt: TGCGCCAGCAGCCCCGATCGAGCAACCACAGATACGCAGTATTTT

j_call: TRBJ2-7
v_call: TRBV6-5
d_call: .
cdr3_aa: CASSRTGTYEQYF
cdr3_nt: TGTGCCAGCAGTCGTACAGGGACCTACGAGCAGTACTTC

j_call: TRBJ1-1
v_call: TRBV29-1
d_call: .
cdr3_aa: CSVVEQSTEAFF
cdr3_nt: TGCAGCGTTGTCGAACAGTCGACTGAAGCTTTCTTT

j_call: TRBJ1-2
v_call: TRBV7-9
d_call: TRBD1
cdr3_aa: CASSPRDRGKNYGYTF
cdr3_nt: TGTGCCAGCAGCCCACGGGACAGGGGAAAGAACTATGGCTACACCTTC

j_call: TRBJ1-2
v_call: TRBV9
d_call: .
cdr3_aa: CASSPQGGNYGYTF
cdr3_nt: TGTGCCAGCAGCCCTCAGGGAGGGAACTATGGCTACACCTTC

j_call: TRBJ2-2
v_call: TRBV7-3
d_call: .
cdr3_aa: CASSPYSTKNTGELFF
cdr3_nt: TGTGCCAGCAGCCCCTATAGTACGAAGAACACCGGGGAGCTGTTTTTT

j_call: TRBJ1-2
v_call: TRBV19
d_call: .
cdr3_aa: CASTPGGAFGYTF
cdr3_nt: TGTGCCAGTACCCCGGGGGGGGCCTTTGGCTACACCTTC

j_call: TRBJ1-5
v_call: TRBV28
d_call: .
cdr3_aa: CASSFGKQPQHF
cdr3_nt: TGTGCCAGCAGTTTCGGGAAGCAGCCCCAGCATTTT

j_call: TRBJ2-1
v_call: TRBV7-9
d_call: .
cdr3_aa: CASSLQRNEQFF
cdr3_nt: TGTGCCAGCAGCTTGCAGCGAAATGAGCAGTTCTTC

j_call: TRBJ1-1
v_call: TRBV19
d_call: .
cdr3_aa: CASQRPGVRTEAFF
cdr3_nt: TGTGCCAGCCAACGCCCAGGGGTTCGCACTGAAGCTTTCTTT

j_call: TRBJ2-7
v_call: TRBV4-3
d_call: TRBD2
cdr3_aa: CASSQDTRAGEQYF
cdr3_nt: TGCGCCAGCAGCCAAGATACACGAGCGGGGGAGCAGTACTTC

j_call: TRBJ2-2
v_call: TRBV5-4
d_call: .
cdr3_aa: CASSAGTKNTGELFF
cdr3_nt: TGTGCCAGCAGCGCGGGAACAAAAAACACCGGGGAGCTGTTTTTT

j_call: TRBJ1-2
v_call: TRBV28
d_call: .
cdr3_aa: CASSSLPGPGYGYTF
cdr3_nt: TGTGCCAGCAGCTCGCTACCGGGCCCAGGGTATGGCTACACCTTC

j_call: TRBJ2-2
v_call: TRBV7-7
d_call: .
cdr3_aa: CASSFQELGELFF
cdr3_nt: TGTGCCAGCAGCTTTCAGGAATTAGGGGAGCTGTTTTTT

j_call: TRBJ2-1
v_call: TRBV7-9
d_call: TRBD2
cdr3_aa: CASSPPFRSREGYNEQFF
cdr3_nt: TGTGCCAGCAGCCCCCCGTTCCGGTCGCGGGAGGGTTACAATGAGCAGTTCTTC

j_call: TRBJ2-1
v_call: TRBV7-9
d_call: TRBD2
cdr3_aa: CASSLGSGGDTVEQFF
cdr3_nt: TGTGCCAGCAGCTTGGGTAGCGGGGGGGATACCGTGGAGCAGTTCTTC

j_call: TRBJ2-1
v_call: TRBV9
d_call: TRBD2
cdr3_aa: CASSVGDYAGDEQFF
cdr3_nt: TGTGCCAGCAGCGTCGGGGACTACGCAGGCGATGAGCAGTTCTTC

j_call: TRBJ1-2
v_call: TRBV7-3
d_call: TRBD1
cdr3_aa: CASGPGQGEGYTF
cdr3_nt: TGTGCCAGCGGACCGGGACAGGGGGAAGGCTACACCTTC

j_call: TRBJ2-7
v_call: TRBV5-1
d_call: TRBD1
cdr3_aa: CASSSGQGRAYEQYF
cdr3_nt: TGCGCCAGCAGCAGTGGACAGGGACGGGCCTACGAGCAGTACTTC

j_call: TRBJ1-1
v_call: TRBV5-6
d_call: .
cdr3_aa: CASSLGQGITEAFF
cdr3_nt: TGTGCCAGCAGCTTGGGCCAGGGTATCACTGAAGCTTTCTTT

j_call: TRBJ2-3
v_call: TRBV7-2
d_call: .
cdr3_aa: CASSLVYGGAADTQYF
cdr3_nt: TGTGCCAGCAGCTTAGTCTATGGGGGGGCTGCAGATACGCAGTATTTT

j_call: TRBJ1-6
v_call: TRBV9
d_call: .
cdr3_aa: CASSPAGNNSPLHF
cdr3_nt: TGTGCCAGCAGCCCTGCGGGAAATAATTCACCCCTCCACTTT

j_call: TRBJ2-7
v_call: TRBV27
d_call: .
cdr3_aa: CASSLASSYEQYF
cdr3_nt: TGTGCCAGCAGTTTAGCCAGCTCCTACGAGCAGTACTTC

j_call: TRBJ2-5
v_call: TRBV18
d_call: .
cdr3_aa: CASSKQIAEGETQYF
cdr3_nt: TGTGCCAGCTCCAAGCAAATAGCGGAAGGGGAGACCCAGTACTTC

j_call: TRBJ1-5
v_call: TRBV19
d_call: .
cdr3_aa: CASSIFRTHGNQPQHF
cdr3_nt: TGTGCCAGTAGTATCTTTCGAACCCACGGGAATCAGCCCCAGCATTTT

j_call: TRBJ2-6
v_call: TRBV5-1
d_call: .
cdr3_aa: CASSIRVSSGANVLTF
cdr3_nt: TGCGCCAGCAGCATTCGAGTCTCGTCTGGGGCCAACGTCCTGACTTTC